This entry concerns a single TCR beta chain. The sample is drawn from a study of cytomegalovirus exposure and HLA in healthy donors. PCR amplification relied on 60 Vbeta primers (plus 13 Jbeta primers). Some clones are missing from TCRdb's copy, which holds only in-frame ones; the method was immunoSEQ multiplex PCR. Among about 160,000 clones listed, 77% were seen once. The receptor was derived from a woman under 40 in good health and CMV-seronegative. Sequencing used PBMCs.

CDR3 sequence reads: CASSLGHGGAFNEQFF. The CDR3 DNA follows: TGTGCCAGCAGCTTAGGTCACGGGGGGGCCTTCAATGAGCAGTTCTTC. The V gene is TRBV7-2, the J gene TRBJ2-1, with 8 bases aligning to TRBD2. This CDR3 has 16 amino acids. Germline V gene data show CDR1 as SGHTA and CDR2 as FQGNSA. V was clipped by 1 base and J by 6 bases; unmatched bases: 8.